This note documents a single T cell receptor beta chain sequence. This clone showed up many times. The target of this receptor is not known. No much larger clone is present one base from it, and per-base qualities are unavailable. This sample is part of a study of metastatic and nonmetastatic thyroid tumors (dated by TCRdb to 2019 to 2021). Regarding the study in general: The researchers compared repertoires between peripheral blood samples and tumor or nodule tissue samples from patients with malignant or benign thyroid disease. Paper-wide results and their limitations: TCR beta diversity was reported as significantly higher in malignant tumors than in benign nodules, in both blood and tumor samples.

No treatment had been received by any patient before thyroid surgery. Using T-cell receptor beta sequencing, the researchers looked back retrospectively at clinical samples from patients, gathered between the early 2010s and the late 2010s. V is reduced by 5 bases and J by 1 base, leaving a spacing of 15 bases between them. CDR1 and CDR2 are drawn from the germline V gene: MNHEY, SVGEGT. From the cysteine up to the phenylalanine, the CDR3 has a length of 15 residues. Only CDR3 DNA remains: 45 bases, in frame from the first base. Libraries were constructed by PCR. The data were produced on an Illumina HiSeq 4000. High-throughput sequencing was used to profile the TCR beta-chain CDR3 region of every patient. In the authors' own workflow: CDR3 differences across clinicopathological groups were used to build a classifier for discriminating distant-metastatic papillary thyroid cancer patients. Repertoire diversity was assessed with the Shannon index, and tumor-blood repertoire similarity with the Morisita-Horn index. TCRdb trimmed the raw reads at Q25, called clones with MiXCR and kept productive beta chains. It is TCRdb's table, rather than the study itself, that gives the V and J calls and clone size. Recorded for this sample are about 32,000 clones; 7% to 8% of them occurred a single time. Jointly, the top ten make up 35% to 50% of the sample.

The rearrangement joined TRBV6-2 or TRBV6-3 to TRBJ2-7; perhaps TRBD1 is the D gene, with 6 bases matching. The sequence came from a female donor with papillary thyroid cancer or a benign thyroid nodule (not recorded which). Some clones in this sample may be carry-over from other donors' samples. Material for sequencing was blood. At the DNA level, the sequence is TGTGCCAGCAGTCAACAGGGCACCAGATCCTACGAGCAGTACTTC. It encodes CASSQQGTRSYEQYF.